The rows below give T cell receptor beta chains drawn from one sample of a study of blood T cells in healthy people across ages. TCRdb re-called the 5' RACE reads with MiXCR, one entry per CDR3 protein. The data hold hundreds of thousands of distinct CDR3 sequences, with about 61% observed a single time. The sample consisted of blood. These receptors were obtained from a man between 40 and 49 years old in good health. The CDR3 runs from the conserved cysteine through the conserved F or W. Each record gives: J gene, V gene, clone size, D gene, CDR3 DNA, CDR3 protein. A D gene is named only where the DNA matches it firmly. Only some rows state a clone size, as once, few, many or a class for expanded clones.

TRBJ2-7	TRBV11-2	-	-	TGTGCCAGCAGCTTAGTTACAGTTTACAATGAGCAGTACTTC	CASSLVTVYNEQYF
TRBJ2-3	TRBV6-5	-	TRBD2	TGTGCCAGCAGTTACGAGCAGCGGGGCTTCTCAGATACGCAGTATTTT	CASSYEQRGFSDTQYF
TRBJ2-5	TRBV3-1	-	-	TGTGCCAGCAGCCCCGACTTGGGTGGGGAGACCCAGTACTTC	CASSPDLGGETQYF
TRBJ2-7	TRBV27	many	-	TGTGCCAGCAGCTTCGGGGGATCCTACGAGCAGTACTTC	CASSFGGSYEQYF
TRBJ2-5	TRBV14	once	TRBD2	TGTGCCAGCAGCCAAGATGCAGGCGGGGGGACCCAGTACTTC	CASSQDAGGGTQYF
TRBJ1-2	TRBV15	few	-	TGTGCCACCAGCAGAGAAAGGGGGGATGGCTACACCTTC	CATSRERGDGYTF
TRBJ2-1	TRBV7-2	few	TRBD2	TGTGCCAGCAGCTTACCCACTCGACTAGCGGGAGGCCGCCCTGAGCAGTTCTTC	CASSLPTRLAGGRPEQFF
TRBJ2-5	TRBV28	-	TRBD1	TGTGCCAGCAGGGAAGGGACAGAAGAGACCCAGTACTTC	CASREGTEETQYF
TRBJ2-1	TRBV7-9	few	TRBD1	TGTGCCAGCAGTTCGGGGACAGGGGGCTTCAATGAGCAGTTCTTC	CASSSGTGGFNEQFF
TRBJ2-3	TRBV6-1	-	-	TGTGCCAGCGGGGGGACTAGCACAGATACGCAGTATTTT	CASGGTSTDTQYF
TRBJ2-2	TRBV20-1	-	-	TGCAGTGCTAGAGATTATCAACTCGCGAACACCGGGGAGCTGTTTTTT	CSARDYQLANTGELFF
TRBJ2-7	TRBV28	once	-	TGTGCCAGCAGCCTACTACGATACGAGCAGTACTTC	CASSLLRYEQYF
TRBJ2-5	TRBV7-8	once	TRBD2	TGTGCCAGCAGCTATACTAGCGGGGGGGCCGTGAAGACCCAGTACTTC	CASSYTSGGAVKTQYF
TRBJ2-5	TRBV11-2	many	TRBD2	TGTGCCAGCAGCCCAGGAGCGGGAGTGGTGGAGACCCAGTACTTC	CASSPGAGVVETQYF
TRBJ2-3	TRBV6-5	few	-	TGTGCCAGCAGTTACAGAGGTCAAAGTAGAGATACGCAGTATTTT	CASSYRGQSRDTQYF
TRBJ1-5	TRBV5-1	-	TRBD1	TGCGCCAGCAGTTACCAACCGACAGGGCACGATCAGCCCCAGCATTTT	CASSYQPTGHDQPQHF
TRBJ2-3	TRBV7-2	-	TRBD2	TGTGCCAGCAGTATGGGGGTCTCAGCGGGAGCCCCCACAGATACGCAGTATTTT	CASSMGVSAGAPTDTQYF
TRBJ1-2	TRBV28	few	TRBD1	TGTGCCAGCAGTGTCGCCGGGACAGGGGGTTGGATCTATGGCTACACCTTC	CASSVAGTGGWIYGYTF
TRBJ2-5	TRBV7-9	-	TRBD1	TGTGCCAGCAGCCCCGGGACAGGGGCCGAGACCCAGTACTTC	CASSPGTGAETQYF
TRBJ2-7	TRBV14	few	-	TGTGCCAGCAGCCGGCGGGGCTTCAGCTCCTACGAGCAGTACTTC	CASSRRGFSSYEQYF
TRBJ1-6	TRBV7-2	-	-	TGTGCCAGCAGCCCTATGATGTCCCACGGTTCACCCCTCCACTTT	CASSPMMSHGSPLHF
TRBJ2-1	TRBV7-2	-	TRBD2	TGTGCCAGCAGAGAGAGCGGGAGCGGCTGCAATGAGCAGTTCTTC	CASRESGSGCNEQFF
TRBJ1-2	TRBV6-2/TRBV6-3	few	-	TGTGCCAGCAGCCGCGATACAGGGCGCTATGGCTACACCTTC	CASSRDTGRYGYTF
TRBJ2-7	TRBV14	few	TRBD2	TGTGCCAGCAGCCAAGCCCCTCGACTAGCGGGATCTTACGAGCAGTACTTC	CASSQAPRLAGSYEQYF
TRBJ1-1	TRBV7-3	-	-	TGTGCCAGCAGCCCGAACCCGAACACTGAAGCTTTCTTT	CASSPNPNTEAFF
TRBJ1-2	TRBV2	few	-	TGTGCCAGCATTCTCTCCGGACAGCTCGGGGGCTACACCTTC	CASILSGQLGGYTF
TRBJ2-3	TRBV20-1	-	-	TGCAGTGCTAACATCCCTGGCACAGATACGCAGTATTTT	CSANIPGTDTQYF
TRBJ1-3	TRBV6-1	-	-	TGTGCCAGCAGTGAACAGGGAGGCAGCTCTGGAAACACCATATATTTT	CASSEQGGSSGNTIYF
TRBJ1-1	TRBV7-3	once	-	TGTGCCAGCAGCTTAAAGGGCGGGCAGGGGAACACTGAAGCTTTCTTT	CASSLKGGQGNTEAFF